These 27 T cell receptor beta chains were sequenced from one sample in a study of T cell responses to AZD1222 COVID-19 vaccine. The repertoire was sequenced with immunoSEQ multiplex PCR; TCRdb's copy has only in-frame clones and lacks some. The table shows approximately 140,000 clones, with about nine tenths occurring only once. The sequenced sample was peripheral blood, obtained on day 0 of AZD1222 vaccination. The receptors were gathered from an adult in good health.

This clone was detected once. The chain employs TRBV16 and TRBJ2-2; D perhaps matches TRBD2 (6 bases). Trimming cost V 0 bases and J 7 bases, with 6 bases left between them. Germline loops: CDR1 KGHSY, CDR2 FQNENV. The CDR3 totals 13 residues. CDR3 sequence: CASSQSSGGELFF. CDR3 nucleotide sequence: TGTGCCAGCAGCCAATCTAGCGGCGGGGAGCTGTTTTTT. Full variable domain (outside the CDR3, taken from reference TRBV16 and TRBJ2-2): GEEVAQTPKHLVRGEGQKAKLYCAPIKGHSYVFWYQQVLKNEFKFLISFQNENVFDETGMPKERFSAKCLPNSPCSLEIQATKLEDSAVYFCASSQSSGGELFFGEGSRLTVL.

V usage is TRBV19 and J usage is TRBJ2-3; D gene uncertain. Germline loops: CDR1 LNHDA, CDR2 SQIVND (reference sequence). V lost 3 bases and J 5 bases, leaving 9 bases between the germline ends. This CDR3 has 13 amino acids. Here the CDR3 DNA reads TGTGCCAGTAGTATCGGTTCGGGAGATACGCAGTATTTT. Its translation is CASSIGSGDTQYF.

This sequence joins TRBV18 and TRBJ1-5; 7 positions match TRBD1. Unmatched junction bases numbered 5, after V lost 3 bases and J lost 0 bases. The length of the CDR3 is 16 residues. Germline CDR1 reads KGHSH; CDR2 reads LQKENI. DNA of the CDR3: TGTGCCAGCTCACCCTCGACAGGGTCTAGCAATCAGCCCCAGCATTTT. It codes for CASSPSTGSSNQPQHF.

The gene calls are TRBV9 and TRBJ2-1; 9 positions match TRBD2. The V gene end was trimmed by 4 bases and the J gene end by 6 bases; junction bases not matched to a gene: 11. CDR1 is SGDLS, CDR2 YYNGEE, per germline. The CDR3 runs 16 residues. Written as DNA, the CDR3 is TGTGCCAGCAGCCTCCTTCGGGCGGGAGGGATCAATGAGCAGTTCTTC. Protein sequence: CASSLLRAGGINEQFF. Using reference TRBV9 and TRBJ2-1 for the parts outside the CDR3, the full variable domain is DSGVTQTPKHLITATGQRVTLRCSPRSGDLSVYWYQQSLDQGLQFLIQYYNGEERAKGNILERFSAQQFPDLHSELNLSSLELGDSALYFCASSLLRAGGINEQFFGPGTRLTVL.

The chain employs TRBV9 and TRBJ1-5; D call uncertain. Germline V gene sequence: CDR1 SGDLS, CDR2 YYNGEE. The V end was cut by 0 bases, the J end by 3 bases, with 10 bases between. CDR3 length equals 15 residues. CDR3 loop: CASSVGGLFNQPQHF. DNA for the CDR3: TGTGCCAGCAGCGTAGGCGGACTGTTCAATCAGCCCCAGCATTTT.

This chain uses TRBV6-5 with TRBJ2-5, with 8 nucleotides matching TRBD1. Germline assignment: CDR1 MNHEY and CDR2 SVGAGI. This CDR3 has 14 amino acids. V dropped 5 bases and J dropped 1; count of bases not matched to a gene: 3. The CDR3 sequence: CASSLGTGQETQYF. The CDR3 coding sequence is TGTGCCAGCAGTCTAGGGACAGGCCAAGAGACCCAGTACTTC.

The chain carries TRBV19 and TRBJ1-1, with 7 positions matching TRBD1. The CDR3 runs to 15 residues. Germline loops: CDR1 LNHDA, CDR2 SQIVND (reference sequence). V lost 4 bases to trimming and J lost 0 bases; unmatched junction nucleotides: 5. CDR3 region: CASSSGDSMNTEAFF. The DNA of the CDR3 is TGTGCCAGTAGTAGCGGGGACAGCATGAACACTGAAGCTTTCTTT.

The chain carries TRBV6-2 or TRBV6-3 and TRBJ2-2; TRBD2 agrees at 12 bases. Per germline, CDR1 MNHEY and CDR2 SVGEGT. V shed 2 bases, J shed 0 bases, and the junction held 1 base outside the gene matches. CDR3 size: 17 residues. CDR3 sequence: CASSYLAGGPNTGELFF. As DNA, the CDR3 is TGTGCCAGCAGTTACCTAGCGGGAGGGCCGAACACCGGGGAGCTGTTTTTT.

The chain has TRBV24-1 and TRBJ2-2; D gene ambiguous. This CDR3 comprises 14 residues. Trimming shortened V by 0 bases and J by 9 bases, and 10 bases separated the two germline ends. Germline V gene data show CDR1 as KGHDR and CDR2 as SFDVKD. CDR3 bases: TGTGCCACCAGTGATTTGCGGGTACCTTGGGAGCTGTTTTTT. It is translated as CATSDLRVPWELFF.

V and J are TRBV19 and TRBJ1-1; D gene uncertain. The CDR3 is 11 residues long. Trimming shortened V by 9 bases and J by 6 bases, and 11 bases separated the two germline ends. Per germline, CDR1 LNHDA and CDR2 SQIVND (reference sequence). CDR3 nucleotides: TGTGCCAGACCTCGTTGCGCTGAAGCTTTCTTT. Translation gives CARPRCAEAFF.

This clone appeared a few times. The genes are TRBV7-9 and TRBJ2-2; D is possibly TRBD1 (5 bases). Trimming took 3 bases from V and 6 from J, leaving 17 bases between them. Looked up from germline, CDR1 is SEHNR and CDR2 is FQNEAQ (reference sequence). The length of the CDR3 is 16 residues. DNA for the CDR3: TGTGCCAGCAGCTTCGTCCCAGGGTTCGAGCCCGGGGAGCTGTTTTTT. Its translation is CASSFVPGFEPGELFF.

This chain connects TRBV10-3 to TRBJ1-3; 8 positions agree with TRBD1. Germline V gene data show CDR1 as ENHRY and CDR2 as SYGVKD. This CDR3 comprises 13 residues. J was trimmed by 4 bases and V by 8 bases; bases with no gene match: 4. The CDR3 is CAISGGAGNTIYF. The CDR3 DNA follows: TGTGCCATCTCAGGGGGCGCGGGAAACACCATATATTTT.

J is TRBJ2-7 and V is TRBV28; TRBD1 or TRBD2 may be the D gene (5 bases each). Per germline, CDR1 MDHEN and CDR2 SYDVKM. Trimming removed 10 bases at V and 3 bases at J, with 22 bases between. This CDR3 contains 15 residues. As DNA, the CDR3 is TGTGCCACCCCTGTCCGGGGCTATAGTTACTACGAGCAGTACTTC. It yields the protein CATPVRGYSYYEQYF.

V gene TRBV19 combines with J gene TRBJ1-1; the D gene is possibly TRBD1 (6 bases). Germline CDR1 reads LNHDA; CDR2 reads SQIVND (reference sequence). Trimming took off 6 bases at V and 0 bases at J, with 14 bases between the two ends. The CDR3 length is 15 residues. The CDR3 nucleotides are TGTGCCAGTAGCTCGTATGAGGGGGTGAACACTGAAGCTTTCTTT. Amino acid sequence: CASSSYEGVNTEAFF. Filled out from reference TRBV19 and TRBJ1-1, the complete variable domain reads DGGITQSPKYLFRKEGQNVTLSCEQNLNHDAMYWYRQDPGQGLRLIYYSQIVNDFQKGDIAEGYSVSREKKESFPLTVTSAQKNPTAFYLCASSSYEGVNTEAFFGQGTRLTVV.

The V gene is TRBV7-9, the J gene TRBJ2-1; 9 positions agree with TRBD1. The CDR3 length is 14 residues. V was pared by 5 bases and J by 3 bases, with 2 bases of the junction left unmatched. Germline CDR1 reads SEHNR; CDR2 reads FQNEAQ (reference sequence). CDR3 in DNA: TGTGCCAGCAGCCGACAGGGGGACTACAATGAGCAGTTCTTC. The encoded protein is CASSRQGDYNEQFF.

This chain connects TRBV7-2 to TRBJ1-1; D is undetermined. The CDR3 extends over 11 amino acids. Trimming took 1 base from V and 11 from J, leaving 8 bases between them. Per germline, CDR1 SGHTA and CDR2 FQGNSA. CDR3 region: CASSLVGGAFF. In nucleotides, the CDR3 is TGTGCCAGCAGCTTAGTGGGTGGGGCTTTCTTT.

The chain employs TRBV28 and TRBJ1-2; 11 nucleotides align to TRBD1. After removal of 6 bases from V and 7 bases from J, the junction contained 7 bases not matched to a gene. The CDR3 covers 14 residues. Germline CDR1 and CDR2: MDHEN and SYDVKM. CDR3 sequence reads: CASRRRTGGFGYTF. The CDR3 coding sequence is TGTGCCAGCAGGAGGAGGACAGGGGGCTTTGGCTACACCTTC.

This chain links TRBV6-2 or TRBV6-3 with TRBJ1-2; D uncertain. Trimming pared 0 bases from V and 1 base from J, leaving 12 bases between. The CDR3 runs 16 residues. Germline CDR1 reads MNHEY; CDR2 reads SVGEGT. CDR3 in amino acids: CASSYSSGGVNYGYTF. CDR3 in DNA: TGTGCCAGCAGTTACTCCTCCGGCGGCGTTAACTATGGCTACACCTTC.

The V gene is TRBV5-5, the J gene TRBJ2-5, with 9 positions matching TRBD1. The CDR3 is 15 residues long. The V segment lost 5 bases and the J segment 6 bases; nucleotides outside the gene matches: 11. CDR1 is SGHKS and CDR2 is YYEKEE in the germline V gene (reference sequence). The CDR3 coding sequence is TGTGCCAGCAGTTTGACGGGGACAGGGCTGCAGACCCAGTACTTC. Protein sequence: CASSLTGTGLQTQYF. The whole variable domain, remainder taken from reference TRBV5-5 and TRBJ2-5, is DAGVTQSPTHLIKTRGQQVTLRCSPISGHKSVSWYQQVLGQGPQFIFQYYEKEERGRGNFPDRFSARQFPNYSSELNVNALLLGDSALYLCASSLTGTGLQTQYFGPGTRLLVL.

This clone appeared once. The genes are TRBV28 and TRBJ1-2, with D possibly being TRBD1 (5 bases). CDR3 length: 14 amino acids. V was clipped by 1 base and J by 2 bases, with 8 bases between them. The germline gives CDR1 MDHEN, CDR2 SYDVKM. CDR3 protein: CASSLYAGNYGYTF. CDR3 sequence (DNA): TGTGCCAGCAGTTTATACGCAGGGAACTATGGCTACACCTTC.

Here the CDR3 reads CASSQASRTRMHNEQFF. In nucleotides, the CDR3 is TGTGCCAGCAGCCAAGCCTCTAGAACCCGGATGCACAATGAGCAGTTCTTC. This chain connects TRBV3-1 (or the pseudogene TRBV3-2) to TRBJ2-1; no definite D call. Between the trimmed V and J ends, which lost 1 base and 5 bases, there was a span of 18 bases. There are 17 residues in the CDR3. CDR1 and CDR2 (germline): LGHDT, YNNKEL (reference sequence).

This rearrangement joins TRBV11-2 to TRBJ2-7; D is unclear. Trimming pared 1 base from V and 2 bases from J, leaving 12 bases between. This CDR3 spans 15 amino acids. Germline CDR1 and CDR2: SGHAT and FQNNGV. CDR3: CASSLVWQPTYEQYF. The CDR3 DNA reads TGTGCCAGCAGCTTAGTCTGGCAGCCCACCTACGAGCAGTACTTC.

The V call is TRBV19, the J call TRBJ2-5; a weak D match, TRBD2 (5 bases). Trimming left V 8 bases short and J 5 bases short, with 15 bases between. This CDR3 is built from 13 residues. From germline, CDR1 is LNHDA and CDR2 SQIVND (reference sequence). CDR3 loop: CASRTAGVETQYF. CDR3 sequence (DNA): TGTGCCAGTCGGACGGCCGGGGTGGAGACCCAGTACTTC.

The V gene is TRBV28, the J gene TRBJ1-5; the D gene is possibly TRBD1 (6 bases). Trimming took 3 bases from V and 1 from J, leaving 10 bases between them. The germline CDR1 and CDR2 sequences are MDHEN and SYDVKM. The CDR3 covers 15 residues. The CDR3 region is CASSFGGSSNQPQHF. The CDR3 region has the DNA TGTGCCAGCAGTTTTGGGGGCTCAAGCAATCAGCCCCAGCATTTT.

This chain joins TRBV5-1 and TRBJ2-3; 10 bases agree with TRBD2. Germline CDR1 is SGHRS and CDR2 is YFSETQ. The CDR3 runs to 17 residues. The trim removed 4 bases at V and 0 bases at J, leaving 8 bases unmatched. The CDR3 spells CASSPGASGGSTDTQYF. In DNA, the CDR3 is TGCGCCAGCAGCCCGGGGGCTAGCGGGGGTAGCACAGATACGCAGTATTTT.

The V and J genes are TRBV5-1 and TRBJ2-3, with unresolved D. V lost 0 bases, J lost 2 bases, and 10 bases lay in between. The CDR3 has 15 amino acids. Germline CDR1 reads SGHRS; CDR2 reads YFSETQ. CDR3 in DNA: TGCGCCAGCAGCTTGGAGGACCATTTCACAGATACGCAGTATTTT. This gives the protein CASSLEDHFTDTQYF.

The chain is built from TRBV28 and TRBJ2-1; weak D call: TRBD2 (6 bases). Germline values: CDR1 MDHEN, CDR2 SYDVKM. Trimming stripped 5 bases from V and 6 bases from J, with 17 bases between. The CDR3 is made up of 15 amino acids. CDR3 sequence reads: CASSLQTRPINEQFF. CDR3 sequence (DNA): TGTGCCAGCAGTCTCCAGACTAGGCCGATCAATGAGCAGTTCTTC. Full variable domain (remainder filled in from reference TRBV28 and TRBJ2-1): DVKVTQSSRYLVKRTGEKVFLECVQDMDHENMFWYRQDPGLGLRLIYFSYDVKMKEKGDIPEGYSVSREKKERFSLILESASTNQTSMYLCASSLQTRPINEQFFGPGTRLTVL.